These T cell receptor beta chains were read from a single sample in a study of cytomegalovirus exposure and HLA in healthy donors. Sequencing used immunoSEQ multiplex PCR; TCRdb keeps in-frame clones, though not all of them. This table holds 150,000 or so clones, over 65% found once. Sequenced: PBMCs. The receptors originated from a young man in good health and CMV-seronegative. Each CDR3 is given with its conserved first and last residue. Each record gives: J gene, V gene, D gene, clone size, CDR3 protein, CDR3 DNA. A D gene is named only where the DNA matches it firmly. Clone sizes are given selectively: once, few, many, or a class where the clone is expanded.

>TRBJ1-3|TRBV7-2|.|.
CASSLISDNTIYF
TGTGCCAGCAGCTTAATTTCAGACAATACCATATATTTT
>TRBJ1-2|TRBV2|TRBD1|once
CASSTDRLNYGYTF
TGTGCCAGCAGTACGGACAGGCTAAACTATGGCTACACCTTC
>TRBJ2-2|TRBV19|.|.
CASSIDRATGELFF
TGTGCCAGTAGTATAGACAGGGCCACCGGGGAGCTGTTTTTT
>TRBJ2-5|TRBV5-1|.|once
CASSLRAETQYF
TGCGCCAGCAGCCTGAGAGCAGAGACCCAGTACTTC
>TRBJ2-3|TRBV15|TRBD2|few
CATSSRLAGGADTQYF
TGTGCCACCAGCAGCCGACTAGCGGGGGGGGCAGATACGCAGTATTTT
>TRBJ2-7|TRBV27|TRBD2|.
CASSPSFSGHYEQYF
TGTGCCAGCAGCCCCTCGTTTAGCGGGCACTACGAGCAGTACTTC
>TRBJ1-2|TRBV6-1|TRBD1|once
CASSQTGPGYTF
TGTGCCAGCAGTCAGACAGGGCCTGGCTACACCTTC
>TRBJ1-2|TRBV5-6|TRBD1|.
CASSLGDRVIGYGYTF
TGTGCCAGCAGCTTGGGGGACAGGGTAATTGGGTATGGCTACACCTTC
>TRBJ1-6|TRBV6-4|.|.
CASSETGVNSPLHF
TGTGCCAGCAGTGAAACAGGAGTTAATTCACCCCTCCACTTT
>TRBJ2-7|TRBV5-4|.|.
CASSSSQGSEQYF
TGTGCCAGCAGCTCCTCACAGGGCTCCGAGCAGTACTTC
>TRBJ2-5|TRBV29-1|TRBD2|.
CSAPPGGGTQETQYF
TGCAGCGCGCCGCCAGGCGGGGGAACCCAAGAGACCCAGTACTTC
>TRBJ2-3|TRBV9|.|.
CASAFSGDNTDTQYF
TGTGCCAGCGCGTTCTCAGGGGATAACACAGATACGCAGTATTTT
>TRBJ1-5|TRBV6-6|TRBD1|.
CASSPTTGNNQPQHF
TGTGCCAGCAGTCCGACGACAGGGAACAATCAGCCCCAGCATTTT
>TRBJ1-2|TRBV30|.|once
CAWSRDRRGGYTF
TGTGCCTGGAGTCGAGACCGGCGGGGTGGCTACACCTTC
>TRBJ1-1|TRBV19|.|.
CGTAGRDTEAFF
TGTGGCACAGCGGGGAGGGACACTGAAGCTTTCTTT
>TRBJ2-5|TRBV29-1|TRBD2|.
CSVEDPPGLAGGGKGVVETQYF
TGCAGCGTTGAAGATCCCCCTGGTCTAGCGGGGGGAGGTAAGGGGGTTGTAGAGACCCAGTACTTC
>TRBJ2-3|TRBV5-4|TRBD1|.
CASRTRGQGDTQYF
TGTGCCAGCAGGACGAGGGGGCAGGGAGATACGCAGTATTTT
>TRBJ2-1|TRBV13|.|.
CASSLGRRYNEQFF
TGTGCCAGCAGCTTAGGTCGCCGGTACAATGAGCAGTTCTTC
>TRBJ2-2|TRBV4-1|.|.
CASSLQGTNTGELFF
TGCGCCAGCAGTCTACAGGGTACGAACACCGGGGAGCTGTTTTTT
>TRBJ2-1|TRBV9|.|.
CASSVGQGAYNEQFF
TGTGCCAGCAGCGTAGGTCAGGGTGCCTACAATGAGCAGTTCTTC
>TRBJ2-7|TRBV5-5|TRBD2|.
CASSTWTSEREQYF
TGTGCCAGCAGCACCTGGACTAGTGAGCGCGAGCAGTACTTC
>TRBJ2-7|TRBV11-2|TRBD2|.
CASSLEAGGYEQYF
TGTGCCAGCAGCTTAGAAGCGGGGGGGTACGAGCAGTACTTC
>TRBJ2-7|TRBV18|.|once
CASSPKRVGFYEQYF
TGTGCCAGCTCACCGAAGAGGGTGGGATTTTACGAGCAGTACTTC
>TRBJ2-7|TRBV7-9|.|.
CASSDGTRAPYEQYF
TGTGCCAGCAGCGATGGGACACGGGCCCCCTACGAGCAGTACTTC
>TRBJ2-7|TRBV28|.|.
CASRPTATYEQYF
TGTGCCAGCAGACCGACAGCGACCTACGAGCAGTACTTC
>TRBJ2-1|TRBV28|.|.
CASSLQGIWNEQFF
TGTGCCAGCAGTTTACAGGGGATTTGGAATGAGCAGTTCTTC
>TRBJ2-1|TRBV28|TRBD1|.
CASSPPGTGSFDEQFF
TGTGCCAGCAGTCCCCCCGGGACAGGGTCGTTCGATGAGCAGTTCTTC
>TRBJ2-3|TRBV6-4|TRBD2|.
CASSEGSGSTDTQYF
TGTGCCAGCAGTGAGGGTAGCGGGAGCACAGATACGCAGTATTTT
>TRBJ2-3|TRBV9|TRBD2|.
CASGRASGLTDTQYF
TGTGCCAGCGGCCGGGCTAGCGGACTCACAGATACGCAGTATTTT
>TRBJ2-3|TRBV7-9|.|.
CASSSPGLPDTQYF
TGTGCCAGCAGCTCCCCGGGACTCCCAGATACGCAGTATTTT
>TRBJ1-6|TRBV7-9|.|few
CASSLSGQSNSPLHF
TGTGCCAGCAGCTTAAGTGGGCAGAGTAATTCACCCCTCCACTTT
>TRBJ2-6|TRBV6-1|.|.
CASSEVASGANVLTF
TGTGCCAGCAGTGAAGTAGCGTCTGGGGCCAACGTCCTGACTTTC
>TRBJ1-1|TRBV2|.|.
CASTGTPNTEAFF
TGTGCCAGTACCGGGACACCGAACACTGAAGCTTTCTTT
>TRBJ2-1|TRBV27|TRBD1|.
CASSLGAGGFNEQFF
TGTGCCAGCAGTTTAGGGGCAGGGGGCTTCAATGAGCAGTTCTTC
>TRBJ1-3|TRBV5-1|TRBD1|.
CASSSSGQSGNTIYF
TGCGCCAGCAGCTCCTCGGGACAGAGTGGAAACACCATATATTTT
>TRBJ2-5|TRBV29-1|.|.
CSVGGGGRGGTQYF
TGCAGCGTTGGGGGCGGGGGCCGAGGCGGGACCCAGTACTTC
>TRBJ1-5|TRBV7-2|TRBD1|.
CASSSSGGINQPQHF
TGTGCCAGCAGCTCCTCAGGGGGAATCAATCAGCCCCAGCATTTT
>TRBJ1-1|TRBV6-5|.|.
CASRDLEGRTEAFF
TGTGCCAGCCGAGACCTAGAAGGGAGGACTGAAGCTTTCTTT
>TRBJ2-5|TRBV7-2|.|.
CASSLVVKETQYF
TGTGCCAGCAGCTTAGTAGTTAAAGAGACCCAGTACTTC
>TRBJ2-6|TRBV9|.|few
CASSPPRANVLTF
TGTGCCAGCAGCCCACCTAGGGCCAACGTCCTGACTTTC
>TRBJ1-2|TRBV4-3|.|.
CASSQGASGTQGGYTF
TGCGCCAGCAGCCAAGGGGCGTCGGGTACCCAGGGTGGCTACACCTTC
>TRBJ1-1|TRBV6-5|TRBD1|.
CASSGTGQAFF
TGTGCCAGCAGTGGGACAGGGCAAGCTTTCTTT
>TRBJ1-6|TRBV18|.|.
CASSPRRSSYNSPLHF
TGTGCCAGCTCACCACGGCGGAGCTCCTATAATTCACCCCTCCACTTT
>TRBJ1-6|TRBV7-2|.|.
CASSLESDSPLHF
TGTGCCAGCAGCTTAGAATCGGATTCACCCCTCCACTTT
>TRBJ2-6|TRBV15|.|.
CATSRDKGANVLTF
TGTGCCACCAGCAGAGATAAAGGGGCCAACGTCCTGACTTTC
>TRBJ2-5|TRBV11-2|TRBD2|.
CASSPSGGRVQETQYF
TGTGCCAGCAGTCCTAGCGGGGGGCGGGTCCAAGAGACCCAGTACTTC
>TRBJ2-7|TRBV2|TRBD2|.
CASEGLAGGASSYEQYF
TGTGCCAGCGAGGGACTAGCGGGGGGCGCAAGCTCCTACGAGCAGTACTTC
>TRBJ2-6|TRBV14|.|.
CASSQPDSGHTSGANVLTF
TGTGCCAGCAGCCAACCCGACAGTGGCCACACATCTGGGGCCAACGTCCTGACTTTC
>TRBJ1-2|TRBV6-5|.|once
CASSTRGKANYGYTF
TGTGCCAGCAGCACCAGAGGGAAAGCTAACTATGGCTACACCTTC
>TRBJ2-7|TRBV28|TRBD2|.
CASSFSLAGGPHEQYF
TGTGCCAGCAGTTTTTCACTAGCGGGGGGGCCTCACGAGCAGTACTTC
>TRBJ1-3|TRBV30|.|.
CAWSVRGARNTIYF
TGTGCCTGGAGTGTACGGGGGGCAAGAAACACCATATATTTT
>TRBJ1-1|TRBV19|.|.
CASSIGATGAFF
TGTGCCAGTAGTATAGGGGCTACAGGAGCTTTCTTT
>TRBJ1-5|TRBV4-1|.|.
CASSQDAGGQPQHF
TGCGCCAGCAGCCAAGATGCTGGGGGCCAGCCCCAGCATTTT